Listed here are 2 T cell receptor beta chains from one sample, sequenced in a study of T-cell reconstitution after alpha-beta-depleted transplantation in children. Unique molecular identifiers tagged the TCRbeta library. Each CDR3 protein is one row after TCRdb ran MiXCR on the PCR reads. The repertoire holds hundreds of thousands of distinct CDR3 sequences, about 12% seen once, with about 0.79% in the top ten. Sequences were derived from PBMCs, sampled before TCRalphabeta/CD19-depleted stem cell transplant. These TCRs come from a girl aged 2 to 9 with congenital amegakaryocytic thrombocytopenia, due to receive a stem cell transplant.

This clonotype occurred many times. V usage is TRBV29-1 and J usage is TRBJ2-7, with 10 positions matching TRBD2. The germline CDR1 and CDR2 sequences are SQVTM and ANQGSEA. V shed 3 bases and J 1 base; nucleotides not matched to a gene: 6. CDR3 length: 15 amino acids. This CDR3 reads CSVESSGSSSYEQYF. For the CDR3, the DNA is TGCAGCGTTGAGTCTAGCGGGAGTTCATCCTACGAGCAGTACTTC.

This clonotype has at least ten counts. V is TRBV20-1 and J is TRBJ2-3; D possibly corresponds to TRBD2 (6 bases). CDR3 size: 13 residues. CDR1 is DFQATT, CDR2 SNEGSKA, per germline (reference sequence). V was cut by 3 bases and J by 2 bases, with 9 bases left in between. The CDR3 is CSASLADTDTQYF. The CDR3 DNA sequence: TGCAGTGCTAGTTTAGCGGACACAGATACGCAGTATTTT.